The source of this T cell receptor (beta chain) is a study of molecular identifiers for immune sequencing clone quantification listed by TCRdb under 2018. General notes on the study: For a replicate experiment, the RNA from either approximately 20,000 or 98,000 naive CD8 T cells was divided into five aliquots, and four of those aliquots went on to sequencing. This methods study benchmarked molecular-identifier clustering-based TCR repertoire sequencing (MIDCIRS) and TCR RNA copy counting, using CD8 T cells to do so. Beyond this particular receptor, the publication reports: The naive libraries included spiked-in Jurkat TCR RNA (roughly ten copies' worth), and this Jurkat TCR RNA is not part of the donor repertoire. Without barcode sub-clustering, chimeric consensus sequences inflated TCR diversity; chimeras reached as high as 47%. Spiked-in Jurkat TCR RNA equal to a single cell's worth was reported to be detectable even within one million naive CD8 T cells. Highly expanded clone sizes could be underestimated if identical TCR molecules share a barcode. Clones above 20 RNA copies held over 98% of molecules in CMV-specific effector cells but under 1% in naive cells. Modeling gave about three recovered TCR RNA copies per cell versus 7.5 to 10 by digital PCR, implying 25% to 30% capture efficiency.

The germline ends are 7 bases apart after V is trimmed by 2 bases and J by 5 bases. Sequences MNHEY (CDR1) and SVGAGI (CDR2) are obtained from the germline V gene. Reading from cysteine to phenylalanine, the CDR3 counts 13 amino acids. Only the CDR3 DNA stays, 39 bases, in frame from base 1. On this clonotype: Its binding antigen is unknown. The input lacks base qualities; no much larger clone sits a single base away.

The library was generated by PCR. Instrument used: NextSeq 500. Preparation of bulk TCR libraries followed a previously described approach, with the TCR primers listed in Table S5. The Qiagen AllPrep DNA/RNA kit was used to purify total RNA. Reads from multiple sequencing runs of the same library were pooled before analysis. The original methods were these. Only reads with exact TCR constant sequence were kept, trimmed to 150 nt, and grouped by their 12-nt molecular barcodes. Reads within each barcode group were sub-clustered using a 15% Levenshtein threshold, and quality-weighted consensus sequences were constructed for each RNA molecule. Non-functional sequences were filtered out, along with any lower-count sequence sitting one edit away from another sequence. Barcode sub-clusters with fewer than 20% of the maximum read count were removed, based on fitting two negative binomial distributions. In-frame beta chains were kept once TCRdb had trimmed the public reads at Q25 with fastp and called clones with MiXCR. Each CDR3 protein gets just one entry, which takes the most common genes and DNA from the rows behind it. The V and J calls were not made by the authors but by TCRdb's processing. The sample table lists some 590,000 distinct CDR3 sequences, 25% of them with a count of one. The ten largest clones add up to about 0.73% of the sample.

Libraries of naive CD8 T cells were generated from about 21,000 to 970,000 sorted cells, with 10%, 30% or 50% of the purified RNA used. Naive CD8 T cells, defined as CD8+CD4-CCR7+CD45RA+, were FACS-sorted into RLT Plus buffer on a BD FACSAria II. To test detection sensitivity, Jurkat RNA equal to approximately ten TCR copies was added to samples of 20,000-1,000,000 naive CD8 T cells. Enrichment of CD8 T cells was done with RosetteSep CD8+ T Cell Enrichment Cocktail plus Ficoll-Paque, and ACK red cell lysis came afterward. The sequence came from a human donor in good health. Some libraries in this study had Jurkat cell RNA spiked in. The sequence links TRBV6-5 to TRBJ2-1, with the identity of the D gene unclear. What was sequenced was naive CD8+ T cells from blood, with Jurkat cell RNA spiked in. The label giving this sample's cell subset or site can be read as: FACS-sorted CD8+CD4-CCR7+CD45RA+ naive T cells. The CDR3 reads CASSYGQNNEQFF. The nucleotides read TGTGCCAGCAGTTACGGCCAGAACAATGAGCAGTTCTTC.